A selection of T cell receptor beta chains follows, all from one sample in a study of blood T cells in healthy people across ages. TCRdb processed the 5' RACE reads anew with MiXCR; each CDR3 protein has one entry. The sample contains over 600,000 distinct CDR3 sequences, around half of which appear only once. Material for sequencing was blood. These receptor sequences come from a man aged 80 or over in good health. The CDR3 runs from the conserved cysteine through the conserved F or W. D genes are given only for firm matches. The size of a clone is reported for some rows only, either as once, few or many, or as a class for expanded clones.

v_gene: TRBV12-3/TRBV12-4
abundance: -
d_gene: -
j_gene: TRBJ2-5
CDR3nt: TGTGCCAGCAGTTTATCGACCTGGGGCCAAGAGACCCAGTACTTC
CDR3aa: CASSLSTWGQETQYF

v_gene: TRBV7-2
abundance: many
d_gene: TRBD2
j_gene: TRBJ2-5
CDR3nt: TGTGCCAGCAGCTTAGGCGGGACTATCACCCCCCAGTACTTC
CDR3aa: CASSLGGTITPQYF

v_gene: TRBV20-1
abundance: few
d_gene: -
j_gene: TRBJ1-4
CDR3nt: TGCAGTGCTAGAGTTCGCGACAGGAAAACTAATGAAAAACTGTTTTTT
CDR3aa: CSARVRDRKTNEKLFF

v_gene: TRBV12-3/TRBV12-4
abundance: -
d_gene: TRBD1
j_gene: TRBJ2-4
CDR3nt: TGTGCCAGCAGTGCTACAGGGGGCGGGTCCAAAAACATTCAGTACTTC
CDR3aa: CASSATGGGSKNIQYF

v_gene: TRBV2
abundance: -
d_gene: -
j_gene: TRBJ2-1
CDR3nt: TGTGCCAGCAAACAGGACGAGGGGAGGTACAATGAGCAGTTCTTC
CDR3aa: CASKQDEGRYNEQFF

v_gene: TRBV30
abundance: -
d_gene: TRBD1
j_gene: TRBJ1-6
CDR3nt: TGTGCCTGGAGTTCCACGGGACAGGGGGAATCACCCCTCCACTTT
CDR3aa: CAWSSTGQGESPLHF

v_gene: TRBV6-5
abundance: -
d_gene: -
j_gene: TRBJ1-4
CDR3nt: TGTGCCAGCAGTTACGGTCGGGTGGCGGAAAAACTGTTTTTT
CDR3aa: CASSYGRVAEKLFF

v_gene: TRBV7-2
abundance: -
d_gene: -
j_gene: TRBJ2-7
CDR3nt: TGTGCCAGCAGCTTATTACTAGAGACCTACGAGCAGTACTTC
CDR3aa: CASSLLLETYEQYF

v_gene: TRBV7-2
abundance: -
d_gene: TRBD2
j_gene: TRBJ2-1
CDR3nt: TGTGCCAGCAGCCTACAGACTAGCGGGATTAATGAGCAGTTCTTC
CDR3aa: CASSLQTSGINEQFF

v_gene: TRBV9
abundance: few
d_gene: TRBD2
j_gene: TRBJ2-1
CDR3nt: TGTGCCAGCAGCCTCGACGGGGCGGGAGGGCCTATGGATGAGCAGTTCTTC
CDR3aa: CASSLDGAGGPMDEQFF

v_gene: TRBV20-1
abundance: -
d_gene: -
j_gene: TRBJ1-3
CDR3nt: TGCAGTGCTCCCGAAGCGGGACTTACTGGAAACACCATATATTTT
CDR3aa: CSAPEAGLTGNTIYF

v_gene: TRBV5-6
abundance: few
d_gene: -
j_gene: TRBJ2-1
CDR3nt: TGTGCCAGCAGCTTGGGGGGCTCTATTCAGTTCTTC
CDR3aa: CASSLGGSIQFF

v_gene: TRBV20-1
abundance: few
d_gene: -
j_gene: TRBJ2-5
CDR3nt: TGCAGTGCTAGAGGCCCTAGAGAGACCCAGTACTTC
CDR3aa: CSARGPRETQYF

v_gene: TRBV14
abundance: -
d_gene: -
j_gene: TRBJ1-2
CDR3nt: TGTGCCAGCAGCCAAGAATCCTGGGGTTCCCTCTATTCTGGCTACACCTTC
CDR3aa: CASSQESWGSLYSGYTF

v_gene: TRBV6-6
abundance: few
d_gene: -
j_gene: TRBJ2-3
CDR3nt: TGTGCCAGCAGCCCTATTGCGGGATCTATCGCAGATACGCAGTATTTT
CDR3aa: CASSPIAGSIADTQYF

v_gene: TRBV20-1
abundance: -
d_gene: TRBD2
j_gene: TRBJ2-3
CDR3nt: TGCAGTGCCGGGGAGGAGAGTAGCGGGATTCCAGATACGCAGTATTTT
CDR3aa: CSAGEESSGIPDTQYF

v_gene: TRBV27
abundance: few
d_gene: -
j_gene: TRBJ2-7
CDR3nt: TGTGCCAGCAGCTTAGGGGCAGGAACCTACGAGCAGTACTTC
CDR3aa: CASSLGAGTYEQYF

v_gene: TRBV25-1
abundance: few
d_gene: TRBD2
j_gene: TRBJ2-3
CDR3nt: TGTGCCAGCAGCTCGCCCCGGGACTACACAGATACGCAGTATTTT
CDR3aa: CASSSPRDYTDTQYF

v_gene: TRBV3-1
abundance: -
d_gene: TRBD2
j_gene: TRBJ2-3
CDR3nt: TGTGCCAGCAGCAGACGGACTAGCATGAGCACAGATACGCAGTATTTT
CDR3aa: CASSRRTSMSTDTQYF

v_gene: TRBV20-1
abundance: many
d_gene: TRBD2
j_gene: TRBJ2-5
CDR3nt: TGCAGTGCTAGAGACGCGGGACTAGAGAAAGAGACCCAGTACTTC
CDR3aa: CSARDAGLEKETQYF

v_gene: TRBV12-3/TRBV12-4
abundance: many
d_gene: -
j_gene: TRBJ2-1
CDR3nt: TGTGCCAGCAGTTTATATGAGCAGTTCTTC
CDR3aa: CASSLYEQFF

v_gene: TRBV27
abundance: -
d_gene: -
j_gene: TRBJ1-5
CDR3nt: TGTGCCAGCAGTTCCCCTCACAGGAAAAACCAGCCCCAGCATTTT
CDR3aa: CASSSPHRKNQPQHF

v_gene: TRBV4-1
abundance: -
d_gene: TRBD1
j_gene: TRBJ2-1
CDR3nt: TGCGCCAGCAGCCATGATACGGTACAGGGGGCAGAGACCCAGTTCTTC
CDR3aa: CASSHDTVQGAETQFF

v_gene: TRBV7-2
abundance: -
d_gene: TRBD2
j_gene: TRBJ2-5
CDR3nt: TGTGCCAGCACCCTCCGGGCGGGAGGAAAAGAGACCCAGTACTTC
CDR3aa: CASTLRAGGKETQYF

v_gene: TRBV7-2
abundance: -
d_gene: TRBD2
j_gene: TRBJ2-5
CDR3nt: TGTGCCAGCAGCTTAACCCGGACTAGCGGGATGCGTGAGCAGTACTTC
CDR3aa: CASSLTRTSGMREQYF

v_gene: TRBV6-2/TRBV6-3
abundance: -
d_gene: -
j_gene: TRBJ2-7
CDR3nt: TGTGCCAGCAGTCCCAGGGCCTACGAGCAGTACTTC
CDR3aa: CASSPRAYEQYF

v_gene: TRBV28
abundance: -
d_gene: TRBD1
j_gene: TRBJ1-4
CDR3nt: TGTGCCAGCAGTTCCGGACAGGGAACGGTTGAAAAACTGTTTTTT
CDR3aa: CASSSGQGTVEKLFF

v_gene: TRBV24-1
abundance: -
d_gene: -
j_gene: TRBJ2-2
CDR3nt: TGTGCCACCAAGCAGGGCGGCGGGGAGCTGTTTTTT
CDR3aa: CATKQGGGELFF

v_gene: TRBV20-1
abundance: few
d_gene: TRBD2
j_gene: TRBJ2-1
CDR3nt: TGCAGTGCTAGTGCTAGCGGGGTGGGCGGTGAGCAGTTCTTC
CDR3aa: CSASASGVGGEQFF

v_gene: TRBV29-1
abundance: -
d_gene: -
j_gene: TRBJ1-3
CDR3nt: TGCAGCGCCCCCGATCCAAGTGGAAACACCATATATTTT
CDR3aa: CSAPDPSGNTIYF

v_gene: TRBV3-1
abundance: -
d_gene: TRBD1
j_gene: TRBJ2-5
CDR3nt: TGTGCCAGCAGCCCCTCGGACAGGGGGCATTGGGAGACCCAGTACTTC
CDR3aa: CASSPSDRGHWETQYF

v_gene: TRBV29-1
abundance: few
d_gene: TRBD1
j_gene: TRBJ2-1
CDR3nt: TGCAGCGTTGGGACAGGGGGTTACAATGAGCAGTTCTTC
CDR3aa: CSVGTGGYNEQFF

v_gene: TRBV27
abundance: -
d_gene: -
j_gene: TRBJ2-7
CDR3nt: TGTGCCAGCAGTTACAGGCGGGGGCAGGGCAATGAGCAGTACTTC
CDR3aa: CASSYRRGQGNEQYF

v_gene: TRBV30
abundance: -
d_gene: -
j_gene: TRBJ2-1
CDR3nt: TGTGCCTGGAGTGACAGCTTTGGTGAGCAGTTCTTC
CDR3aa: CAWSDSFGEQFF

v_gene: TRBV24-1
abundance: -
d_gene: TRBD2
j_gene: TRBJ2-5
CDR3nt: TGTGCCACCAGTGGGCCCCACCGGGAGGGTCCGGGAGAGACCCAGTACTTC
CDR3aa: CATSGPHREGPGETQYF

v_gene: TRBV20-1
abundance: -
d_gene: -
j_gene: TRBJ2-7
CDR3nt: TGCAGTGCTAGAGGTCAGGGCCGCTACGAGCAGTACTTC
CDR3aa: CSARGQGRYEQYF

v_gene: TRBV2
abundance: few
d_gene: -
j_gene: TRBJ2-2
CDR3nt: TGTGCCAGCGAGCCGGGACGCCCGAACACCGGGGAGCTGTTTTTT
CDR3aa: CASEPGRPNTGELFF

v_gene: TRBV12-3/TRBV12-4
abundance: -
d_gene: TRBD1
j_gene: TRBJ2-3
CDR3nt: TGTGCCAGCAGTTTAGGACAGGGGAGGACAGATACGCAGTATTTT
CDR3aa: CASSLGQGRTDTQYF

v_gene: TRBV10-3
abundance: few
d_gene: -
j_gene: TRBJ2-6
CDR3nt: TGTGCCATCAGTGAGTCGGCAGGCATGTCCTCTGGGGCCAACGTCCTGACTTTC
CDR3aa: CAISESAGMSSGANVLTF

v_gene: TRBV6-2/TRBV6-3
abundance: -
d_gene: -
j_gene: TRBJ1-2
CDR3nt: TGTGCCAGCAGTGACGTCAACAACTATGGCTACACCTTC
CDR3aa: CASSDVNNYGYTF